One and the same sample provided the 10 T cell receptor beta chains below, sequenced in a study of cytomegalovirus exposure and HLA in healthy donors. PCR primers comprised 60 Vbeta and 13 Jbeta primers. Repertoires were generated with immunoSEQ multiplex PCR, while TCRdb's copy carries only in-frame clones and drops some. The profile covers some 100,000 clones, with 74% appearing a single time and just over 2% taken by the ten largest. The sample was PBMCs. All receptors come from a human donor in good health.

The J gene is TRBJ1-4, the V gene TRBV29-1, with a possible D match to TRBD1 (6 bases). V lost 3 bases to trimming and J lost 4 bases, with 12 bases between them. Germline assignment: CDR1 SQVTM and CDR2 ANQGSEA. The CDR3 is 14 residues long. The CDR3 DNA reads TGCAGCGTTGAGTGGGGGCTGAGTAATGAAAAACTGTTTTTT. It yields the protein CSVEWGLSNEKLFF.

The chain employs TRBV9 and TRBJ1-5; D call uncertain. The CDR3 loop spans 13 amino acids. V gave up 5 bases and J gave up 0 bases, with 6 bases separating them. CDR1 is SGDLS and CDR2 is YYNGEE in the germline V gene. CDR3 in amino acids: CASSRDSNQPQHF. Here the CDR3 DNA reads TGTGCCAGCAGTCGGGATAGCAATCAGCCCCAGCATTTT.

The chain uses TRBV10-1 and TRBJ2-7; D possibly corresponds to TRBD2 (5 bases). Germline loops: CDR1 WNHNN, CDR2 SYGVQD (reference sequence). V lost 2 bases and J lost 7, with 12 bases in between. The CDR3 length is 13 residues. The CDR3 nucleotides read TGCGCCAGCAGTGAGACCCTCCCGGGGGAGCAGTACTTC. Protein sequence: CASSETLPGEQYF.

The chain employs TRBV6-5 and TRBJ2-7, with D possibly matching TRBD2 (5 bases). Per the germline V gene, CDR1 is MNHEY and CDR2 is SVGAGI. V lost 3 bases and J 3 bases, leaving 18 bases between the germline ends. The CDR3 is made up of 16 amino acids. Here the CDR3 DNA reads TGTGCCAGCAGTTATGCAGACACCATCGGGATCTACGAGCAGTACTTC. It yields the protein CASSYADTIGIYEQYF.

The rearrangement links TRBV19 to TRBJ2-7; 9 positions match TRBD1. There are 16 residues in the CDR3. Germline V gives CDR1 LNHDA, CDR2 SQIVND (reference sequence). V lost 5 bases to trimming and J lost 4 bases; unmatched junction nucleotides: 12. The DNA for the CDR3 is TGTGCCAGTAGTTCCTATCACCGGGACAGGGTGTACGAGCAGTACTTC. This gives the protein CASSSYHRDRVYEQYF.

This clone has a handful of counts. The V gene is TRBV19, the J gene TRBJ1-1; the D is unclear. The CDR3 loop spans 14 amino acids. V was shortened by 6 bases and J by 0 bases, with 11 bases between the two germline ends. CDR1 LNHDA and CDR2 SQIVND come from the germline V gene (reference sequence). The CDR3 nucleotides read TGTGCCAGTAGCCCCACGGGGATGAACACTGAAGCTTTCTTT. Translation gives CASSPTGMNTEAFF. Supplemented by reference TRBV19 and TRBJ1-1, the full variable domain reads DGGITQSPKYLFRKEGQNVTLSCEQNLNHDAMYWYRQDPGQGLRLIYYSQIVNDFQKGDIAEGYSVSREKKESFPLTVTSAQKNPTAFYLCASSPTGMNTEAFFGQGTRLTVV.

The gene calls are TRBV5-6 and TRBJ2-7; D not certain. V dropped 2 bases and J dropped 1 base, with 10 bases sitting between them. The germline V gene encodes CDR1 SGHDT and CDR2 YYEEEE. This CDR3 comprises 14 residues. DNA of the CDR3: TGTGCCAGCAGCTTCCGGAGACCTTCCTACGAGCAGTACTTC. It translates to CASSFRRPSYEQYF. Full variable domain (rest looked up from reference TRBV5-6 and TRBJ2-7): DAGVTQSPTHLIKTRGQQVTLRCSPKSGHDTVSWYQQALGQGPQFIFQYYEEEERQRGNFPDRFSGHQFPNYSSELNVNALLLGDSALYLCASSFRRPSYEQYFGPGTRLTVT.

This chain connects TRBV30 to TRBJ1-4, with 7 bases that match TRBD1. The CDR3 is 15 residues long. Germline trimming cut 2 bases from V and 7 bases from J; bases unmatched to any gene: 10. CDR1 and CDR2 from the germline V gene are GTSNPN and SVGIG (reference sequence). The CDR3 loop is CAWSPQGGPSEKLFF. DNA for the CDR3: TGTGCCTGGAGTCCCCAGGGGGGTCCGAGTGAAAAACTGTTTTTT.

The rearrangement uses TRBV7-8 and TRBJ1-5, with 8 bases that match TRBD1. From germline, CDR1 is SGHVS and CDR2 FQNEAQ. The CDR3 runs to 16 residues. With V trimmed by 3 bases and J by 1 base, 5 bases remained unmatched. In DNA, the CDR3 is TGTGCCAGCAGCTTCCAGGGGGCATCGAGCAATCAGCCCCAGCATTTT. It translates to CASSFQGASSNQPQHF.

The chain uses TRBV11-2 and TRBJ2-6; TRBD1 is a possible D gene (5 bases). Trimming cost V 4 bases and J 0 bases, with 13 bases left between them. The CDR3 is 17 residues long. Per germline, CDR1 SGHAT and CDR2 FQNNGV. CDR3 protein: CASSSRGQSSGANVLTF. The CDR3 DNA reads as TGTGCCAGCAGCTCACGCGGACAAAGCTCTGGGGCCAACGTCCTGACTTTC.